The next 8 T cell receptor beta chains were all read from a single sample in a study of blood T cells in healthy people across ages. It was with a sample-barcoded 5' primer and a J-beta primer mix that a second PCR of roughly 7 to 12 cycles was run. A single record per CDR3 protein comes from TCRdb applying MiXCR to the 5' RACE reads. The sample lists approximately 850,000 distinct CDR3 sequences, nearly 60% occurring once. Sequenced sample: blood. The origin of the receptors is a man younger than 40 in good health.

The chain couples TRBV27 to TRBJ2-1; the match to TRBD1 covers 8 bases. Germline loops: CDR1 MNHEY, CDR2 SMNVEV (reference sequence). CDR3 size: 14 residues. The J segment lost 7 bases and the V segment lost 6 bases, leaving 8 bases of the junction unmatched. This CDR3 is CASSLTGVRNEQFF. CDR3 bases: TGTGCCAGCAGCTTGACAGGGGTGAGGAATGAGCAGTTCTTC.

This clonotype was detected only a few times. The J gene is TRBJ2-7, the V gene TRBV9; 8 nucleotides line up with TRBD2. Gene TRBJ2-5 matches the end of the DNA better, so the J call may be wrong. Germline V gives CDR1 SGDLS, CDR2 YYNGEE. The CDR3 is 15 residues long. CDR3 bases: TGTGCCAGCAGCGTAGCGGGGGGGCTTTCAGAGACCCAGTACTTC. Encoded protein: CASSVAGGLSETQYF.

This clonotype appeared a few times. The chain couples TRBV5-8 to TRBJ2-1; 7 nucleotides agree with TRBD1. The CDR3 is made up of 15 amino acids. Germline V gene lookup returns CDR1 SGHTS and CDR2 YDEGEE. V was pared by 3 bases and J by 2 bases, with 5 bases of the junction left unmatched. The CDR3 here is CASSSGQPPYNEQFF. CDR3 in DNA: TGTGCCAGCAGCTCGGGACAGCCGCCCTACAATGAGCAGTTCTTC.

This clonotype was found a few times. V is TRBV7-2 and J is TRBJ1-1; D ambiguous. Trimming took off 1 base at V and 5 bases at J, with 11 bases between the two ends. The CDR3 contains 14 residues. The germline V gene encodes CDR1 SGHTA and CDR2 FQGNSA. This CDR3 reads CASSLVRAGTEAFF. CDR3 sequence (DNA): TGTGCCAGCAGCTTAGTCCGGGCTGGGACTGAAGCTTTCTTT. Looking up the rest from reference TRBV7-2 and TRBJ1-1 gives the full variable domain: GAGVSQSPSNKVTEKGKDVELRCDPISGHTALYWYRQSLGQGLEFLIYFQGNSAPDKSGLPSDRFSAERTGGSVSTLTIQRTQQEDSAVYLCASSLVRAGTEAFFGQGTRLTVV.

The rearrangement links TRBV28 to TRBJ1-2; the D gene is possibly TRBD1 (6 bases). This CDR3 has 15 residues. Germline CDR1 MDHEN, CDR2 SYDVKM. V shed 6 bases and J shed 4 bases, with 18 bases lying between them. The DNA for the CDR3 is TGTGCCAGCAGCCCACCCCCGGGGGCAGTCTATGGCTACACCTTC. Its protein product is CASSPPPGAVYGYTF.

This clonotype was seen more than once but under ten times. In DNA, the CDR3 is TGTGCCAGCAGTTTGGGGCAGGGTGTGAATGAGCAGTTCTTC. It is translated as CASSLGQGVNEQFF. The genes are TRBV6-2 or TRBV6-3 and TRBJ2-1; the D gene is possibly TRBD1 (5 bases). Per the germline V gene, CDR1 is MNHEY and CDR2 is SVGEGT. This CDR3 has 14 residues. Trimming cost V 4 bases and J 7 bases, with 14 bases left between them.

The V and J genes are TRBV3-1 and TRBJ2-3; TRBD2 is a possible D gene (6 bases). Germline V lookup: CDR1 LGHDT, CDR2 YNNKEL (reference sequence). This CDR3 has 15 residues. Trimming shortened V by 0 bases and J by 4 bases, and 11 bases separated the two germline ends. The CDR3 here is CASSQEGGRSDTQYF. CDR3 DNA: TGTGCCAGCAGCCAAGAAGGAGGGAGATCAGATACGCAGTATTTT.

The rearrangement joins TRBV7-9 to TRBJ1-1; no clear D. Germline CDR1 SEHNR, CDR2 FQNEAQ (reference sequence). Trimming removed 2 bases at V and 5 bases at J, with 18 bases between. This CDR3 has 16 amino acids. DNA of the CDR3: TGTGCCAGCAGCTTATCCTGGGCCAAGGAAGGGACTGAAGCTTTCTTT. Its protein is CASSLSWAKEGTEAFF.